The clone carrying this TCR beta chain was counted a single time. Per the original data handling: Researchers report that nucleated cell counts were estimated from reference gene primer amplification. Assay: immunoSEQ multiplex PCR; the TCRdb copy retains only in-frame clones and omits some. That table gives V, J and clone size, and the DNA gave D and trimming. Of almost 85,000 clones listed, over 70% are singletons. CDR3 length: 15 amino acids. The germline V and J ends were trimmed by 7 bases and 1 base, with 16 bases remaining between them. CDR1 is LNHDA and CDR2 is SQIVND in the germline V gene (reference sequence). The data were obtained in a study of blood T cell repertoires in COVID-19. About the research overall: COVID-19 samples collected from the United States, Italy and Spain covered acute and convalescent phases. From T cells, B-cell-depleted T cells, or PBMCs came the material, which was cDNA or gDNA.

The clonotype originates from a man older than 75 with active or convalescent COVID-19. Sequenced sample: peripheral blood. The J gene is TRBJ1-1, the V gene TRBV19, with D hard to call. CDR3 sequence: CASKPPGRGNTEAFF. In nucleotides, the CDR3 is TGTGCCAGTAAGCCCCCAGGACGGGGGAACACTGAAGCTTTCTTT.